The text below deals with one T cell receptor beta chain. All patients were mismatch repair deficient, assessed by either PCR or immunohistochemistry. The TCR-sequenced patients were a few responders to pembrolizumab. These data are taken from a study of PD-1 blockade in mismatch repair-deficient tumors. The overall study: All were previously treated, progressing patients with around 12 mismatch repair-deficient cancer types.

This table comes from immunoSEQ multiplex PCR, and its TCRdb copy is limited to in-frame clones, with some not included. In the table there are around 120,000 clones, approximately 91% of which are singletons. The receptor was derived from an adult with mismatch repair-deficient cancer. Sequencing used peripheral blood, obtained just over 70 weeks after starting pembrolizumab.

CDR3 in amino acids: CASNYGWTEAFF. CDR3 nucleotides: TGTGCCAGCAATTATGGATGGACTGAAGCTTTCTTT. The V gene is TRBV5-7, the J gene TRBJ1-1; unclear D gene. TRBV5-7 carries the ORF label, with uncertain function. V was cut by 6 bases and J by 5 bases, with 11 bases left in between. This CDR3 comprises 12 residues.